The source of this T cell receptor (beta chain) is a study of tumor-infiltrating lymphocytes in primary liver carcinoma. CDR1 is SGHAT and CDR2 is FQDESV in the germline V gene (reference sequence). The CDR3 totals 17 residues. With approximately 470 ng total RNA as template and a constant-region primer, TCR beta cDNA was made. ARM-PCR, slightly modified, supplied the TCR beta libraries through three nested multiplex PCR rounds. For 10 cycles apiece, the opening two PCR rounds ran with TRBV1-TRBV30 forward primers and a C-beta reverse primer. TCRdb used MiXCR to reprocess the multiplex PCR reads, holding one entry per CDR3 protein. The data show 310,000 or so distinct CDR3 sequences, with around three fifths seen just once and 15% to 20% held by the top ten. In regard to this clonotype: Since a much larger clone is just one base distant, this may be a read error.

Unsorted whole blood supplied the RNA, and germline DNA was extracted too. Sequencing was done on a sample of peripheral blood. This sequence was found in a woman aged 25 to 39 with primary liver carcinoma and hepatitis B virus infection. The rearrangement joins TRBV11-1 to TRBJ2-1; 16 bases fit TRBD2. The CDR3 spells CASSQQGLAGGHNGQFF. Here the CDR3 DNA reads TGTGCCAGCAGCCAACAGGGACTAGCGGGAGGGCACAATGGGCAGTTCTTC.